The 4 T cell receptor beta chains below all came from one sample that was sequenced in a study of cytomegalovirus exposure and HLA in healthy donors. Primers for the PCR totalled 60 Vbeta and 13 Jbeta. Profiling relied on immunoSEQ multiplex PCR, and the TCRdb table lists in-frame clones only, not all of them. Here the sample spans 150,000 to 180,000 clones, 80% being singletons. The sequenced sample consisted of PBMCs. The receptors here all came from a man younger than 40 in good health and CMV-seropositive.

The rearrangement joins TRBV6-6 to TRBJ2-3, with 11 bases aligning to TRBD1. V was pared by 6 bases and J by 5 bases, with 7 bases of the junction left unmatched. The CDR3 consists of 15 residues. Looked up from germline, CDR1 is MNHNY and CDR2 is SVGAGI (reference sequence). The chain's CDR3 is CASSFGQGALDTQYF. The CDR3 region has the DNA TGTGCCAGCAGCTTTGGACAGGGGGCTTTAGATACGCAGTATTTT.

This rearrangement joins TRBV19 to TRBJ1-4; 7 bases are a match to TRBD1. V lost 4 bases, J lost 7 bases, and 9 bases stayed unmatched. Germline CDR1 LNHDA, CDR2 SQIVND (reference sequence). The length of the CDR3 is 15 residues. CDR3: CASSTHRGMTEKLFF. The CDR3 coding sequence is TGTGCCAGTAGTACCCACAGGGGAATGACTGAAAAACTGTTTTTT. Full variable domain (remainder filled in from reference TRBV19 and TRBJ1-4): DGGITQSPKYLFRKEGQNVTLSCEQNLNHDAMYWYRQDPGQGLRLIYYSQIVNDFQKGDIAEGYSVSREKKESFPLTVTSAQKNPTAFYLCASSTHRGMTEKLFFGSGTQLSVL.

This clone has more than one count but fewer than ten. The chain uses TRBV2 and TRBJ1-1; TRBD1 aligns across 7 bases. CDR1 is SNHLY, CDR2 FYNNEI, per germline. Trimming cost V 8 bases and J 1 base; bases outside gene matches: 7. The length of the CDR3 is 14 residues. As DNA, the CDR3 is TGTGCCAGCTGGTTCGGGACAGCGAACACTGAAGCTTTCTTT. Encoded protein: CASWFGTANTEAFF.

The chain recombines TRBV19 with TRBJ2-2, with 7 bases fitting TRBD2. Germline CDR1 is LNHDA and CDR2 is SQIVND (reference sequence). CDR3 length: 14 residues. V lost 9 bases and J lost 4; bases outside the gene matches: 8. Here the CDR3 reads CASLGRAATGELFF. In DNA, the CDR3 is TGTGCCAGCCTGGGGAGGGCGGCCACCGGGGAGCTGTTTTTT.